These T cell receptor beta chains were read from a single sample in a study of CD8+CD57+ T cells in acquired aplastic anemia. TCRdb re-called the reads with MiXCR, one entry per CDR3 protein. This table has some 150,000 distinct CDR3 sequences, around half appearing once. The sequencing input was sorted CD4+, CD8+, or CD8+CD57+ T cells (not recorded which) from PBMCs. Receptor source: a human donor with aplastic anemia. The CDR3 runs from the conserved cysteine through the conserved F or W. D genes are given only for firm matches. Size is stated for part of the rows, as once, few or many counts, or as a class when the clone is expanded.

D gene,clone size,J gene,V gene,CDR3 protein,CDR3 DNA
NA,many,TRBJ2-5,TRBV29-1,CSVEGLGETQYF,TGCAGCGTTGAGGGACTTGGAGAGACCCAGTACTTC
NA,NA,TRBJ2-7,TRBV2,CASSQRLPRYNEQYF,TGTGCCAGCAGCCAAAGGTTACCTAGGTACAACGAGCAGTACTTC
TRBD1,NA,TRBJ1-2,TRBV5-1,CASSPGQVGYGYTF,TGCGCCAGCAGCCCGGGACAGGTGGGCTATGGCTACACCTTC
NA,many,TRBJ1-2,TRBV20-1,CSARPRGTLYGYTF,TGCAGTGCTAGACCGAGGGGAACCCTCTATGGCTACACCTTC
NA,many,TRBJ1-2,TRBV19,CASSIGQGLGGYTF,TGTGCCAGTAGTATAGGCCAGGGCCTGGGCGGCTACACCTTC
NA,many,TRBJ2-2,TRBV11-2,CASSLTSNTGELFF,TGTGCCAGCAGCTTAACCTCGAACACCGGGGAGCTGTTTTTT
TRBD1,few,TRBJ2-7,TRBV15,CATSREVGQGNYEQYF,TGTGCCACCAGCAGAGAAGTAGGACAGGGGAACTACGAGCAGTACTTC
TRBD1,NA,TRBJ2-2,TRBV6-4,CASSARQGSDTGELFF,TGTGCCAGCAGTGCACGACAGGGATCCGACACCGGGGAGCTGTTTTTT
NA,many,TRBJ2-5,TRBV2,CASRGGQYQETQYF,TGTGCCAGCAGGGGGGGTCAGTACCAAGAGACCCAGTACTTC
NA,NA,TRBJ1-4,TRBV20-1,CSARDGRGAGREKLFF,TGCAGTGCTAGAGATGGGAGGGGCGCAGGTAGGGAAAAACTGTTTTTT
NA,NA,TRBJ1-1,TRBV10-3,CAISGGGEVAEAFF,TGTGCCATCAGTGGAGGGGGGGAGGTAGCTGAAGCTTTCTTT
TRBD1,NA,TRBJ1-3,TRBV20-1,CSARTGIGNTIYF,TGCAGTGCTAGGACAGGGATAGGAAACACCATATATTTT
TRBD1,once,TRBJ2-7,TRBV7-9,CASSFRDRGREQYF,TGTGCCAGCAGCTTCCGGGACAGGGGGCGCGAGCAGTACTTC
NA,few,TRBJ2-5,TRBV5-1,CASRPGPQETQYF,TGCGCCAGCAGACCGGGACCTCAAGAGACCCAGTACTTC
NA,few,TRBJ2-3,TRBV10-3,CAISEALTDTQYF,TGTGCCATCAGTGAAGCCTTGACAGATACGCAGTATTTT
NA,many,TRBJ1-1,TRBV12-3/TRBV12-4,CASRLSPGRLNTEAFF,TGTGCCAGCAGGCTTTCCCCCGGCAGGTTGAACACTGAAGCTTTCTTT
NA,NA,TRBJ2-5,TRBV29-1,CSVGASGTQYF,TGCAGCGTGGGAGCAAGCGGGACCCAGTACTTC
NA,NA,TRBJ2-7,TRBV29-1,CSVVWNEQYF,TGCAGCGTTGTGTGGAACGAGCAGTACTTC
NA,many,TRBJ1-6,TRBV20-1,CSATNQGQYNSPLHF,TGCAGTGCTACCAATCAAGGACAGTATAATTCACCCCTCCACTTT
TRBD1,many,TRBJ1-1,TRBV2,CASSSTGTEAFF,TGTGCCAGCAGTTCGACAGGGACTGAAGCTTTCTTT
NA,many,TRBJ1-2,TRBV19,CASSNREVVSYGYTF,TGTGCCAGTAGTAACAGGGAAGTGGTGAGCTATGGCTACACCTTC
NA,NA,TRBJ1-1,TRBV10-1,CASSTGWDTEAFF,TGCGCCAGCAGTACAGGGTGGGACACTGAAGCTTTCTTT
TRBD2,NA,TRBJ2-1,TRBV2,CASSTLRDYHNEQFF,TGTGCCAGCAGCACACTCCGGGACTACCACAATGAGCAGTTCTTC
NA,many,TRBJ2-5,TRBV7-9,CASSPRQGRETQYF,TGTGCCAGCAGCCCTAGGCAGGGCAGGGAGACCCAGTACTTC
NA,many,TRBJ1-6,TRBV2,CAGGGIRSPLHF,TGTGCCGGGGGGGGGATAAGGTCACCCCTCCACTTT
TRBD2,few,TRBJ2-3,TRBV20-1,CSAPSGSTDTQYF,TGCAGTGCTCCTAGCGGTAGCACAGATACGCAGTATTTT
TRBD2,few,TRBJ2-5,TRBV5-4,CASSLAGIAGVSRSF,TGTGCCAGCAGCTTGGCCGGGATAGCGGGTGTGTCTCGATCCTTC
TRBD2,many,TRBJ2-1,TRBV3-1,CASSSLAAYNEQFF,TGTGCCAGCAGCTCACTAGCGGCCTACAATGAGCAGTTCTTC
TRBD1,many,TRBJ2-1,TRBV29-1,CSGAPGTGAYNEQFF,TGCAGCGGGGCGCCCGGGACAGGGGCCTACAATGAGCAGTTCTTC
NA,NA,TRBJ2-3,TRBV4-2,CASSQPQFPRSYTQYF,TGTGCCAGCAGCCAACCACAGTTCCCCCGATCTTATACGCAGTATTTT
NA,few,TRBJ1-2,TRBV7-2,CASSTIRGPSGYTF,TGTGCCAGCAGTACCATACGGGGTCCCTCTGGCTACACCTTC
NA,few,TRBJ2-3,TRBV2,CASSDRLRLTDTQYF,TGTGCCAGCAGTGATAGACTACGACTCACAGATACGCAGTATTTT
NA,NA,TRBJ1-1,TRBV12-3/TRBV12-4,CASTPDGNTEAFF,TGTGCCAGCACCCCGGACGGGAACACTGAAGCTTTCTTT
NA,NA,TRBJ1-6,TRBV4-1,CASSPQPWGAGNSPLHF,TGCGCCAGCAGCCCCCAGCCTTGGGGGGCAGGTAATTCACCCCTCCACTTT
NA,many,TRBJ2-2,TRBV12-3/TRBV12-4,CASSFGYRTGELFF,TGTGCCAGCAGTTTTGGTTATCGGACCGGGGAGCTGTTTTTT
TRBD1,many,TRBJ1-6,TRBV27,CASSARTGINSPLHF,TGTGCCAGCAGTGCGAGGACAGGGATTAATTCACCCCTCCACTTT
NA,few,TRBJ1-3,TRBV15,CATSSRQTERTIYF,TGTGCCACCAGCTCCCGACAGACGGAACGTACCATATATTTT
TRBD1,NA,TRBJ2-7,TRBV20-1,CSARGRLDRSSYEQYF,TGCAGTGCTAGAGGCCGTCTGGACAGGAGCTCCTACGAGCAGTACTTC
TRBD1,many,TRBJ2-3,TRBV5-6,CASSLTTGADTQYF,TGTGCCAGCAGCCTTACGACAGGGGCAGATACGCAGTATTTT
NA,NA,TRBJ2-5,TRBV19,CASSISDYETQYF,TGTGCCAGTAGTATCTCAGACTATGAGACCCAGTACTTC
NA,NA,TRBJ1-5,TRBV7-9,CASSPMFDQPQHF,TGTGCCAGCAGTCCTATGTTTGATCAGCCCCAGCATTTT